This T cell receptor (beta chain) was identified during a study of CD8+CD57+ T cells in acquired aplastic anemia. Genomic DNA provided the template from which TCR beta VDJ and CDR3 profiles were obtained. TCRdb itself ran the reads through MiXCR, one entry per CDR3 protein. This table has roughly 170,000 distinct CDR3 sequences, around 50% appearing once. The CDR3 is 12 residues long. CDR1 and CDR2 (germline): MGHDK, SYGVNS. Notes on the study in general: Patients had twenty-nine CD8+ CDR3 sequences in common with controls (the shared set).

Previously, flow cytometry had revealed CD8+CD57+ cell expansion in the patients chosen for sequencing. A remark on this clonotype: Its antigen is not known.

This TCR came from a human donor with aplastic anemia. Input material: sorted CD4+, CD8+, or CD8+CD57+ T cells (not recorded which) from PBMCs. This chain connects TRBV25-1 to TRBJ2-7; 8 positions agree with TRBD2. The CDR3 sequence is CAIAGPSYEQYF. The CDR3 DNA reads TGTGCTATAGCGGGGCCCTCCTACGAGCAGTACTTC.